What follows describes a single TCR beta chain. What it recognizes is unknown. Donors were nominally healthy when sampled, though unrecorded immune exposures were likely. The data derive from a study of cytomegalovirus exposure and HLA in healthy donors. At the level of the study: Of the donors genotyped, several hundred in all, over 80% fell in the Caucasian-associated ancestry cluster.

60 Vbeta and 13 Jbeta primers were used in PCR. Here immunoSEQ multiplex PCR was the method, and the copy in TCRdb shows in-frame clones only, minus some. The sample includes 210,000 or so clones, around four fifths seen only once; the top ten take roughly 10%. Broader study findings: The authors judged a highly shared variant cluster likely a sequencing artifact. In a later analysis, at a false discovery rate of 0.05, roughly 17,000 TCR beta sequences were associated with HLA alleles.

The CDR3 consists of 15 residues. Unmatched junction bases numbered 9, after V lost 6 bases and J lost 4 bases. Germline CDR1 LNHDA, CDR2 SQIVND (reference sequence). This TCR derives from a woman aged 45 to 65 in good health and CMV-seropositive. The material sequenced was PBMCs. V usage is TRBV19 and J usage is TRBJ1-5, with 7 bases that match TRBD1. The CDR3: CASSIGQAYNQPQHF. The CDR3 bases are TGTGCCAGTAGCATTGGACAGGCCTATAATCAGCCCCAGCATTTT.